These T cell receptor beta chains were read from a single sample in a study of T cell responses to AZD1222 COVID-19 vaccine. Generated by immunoSEQ multiplex PCR, the TCRdb table keeps only in-frame clones and is missing some. The sample lists 69,000 or so clones, roughly nine tenths occurring once. Material: peripheral blood, obtained 28 days after the second AZD1222 dose. The receptors shown here come from an adult who received the AZD1222 COVID-19 vaccine. The CDR3 runs from the conserved cysteine through the conserved F or W. Each record gives: J gene, V gene, clone size, D gene, CDR3 DNA, CDR3 protein. D genes are given only for firm matches. Where a row states a size, it is once, few, many or the class of an expanded clone; other rows omit it.

j_gene: TRBJ2-7; v_gene: TRBV14; abundance: few; d_gene: NA; CDR3nt: TGTGCCAGCAACCAACGAGGATCCTGGGGAGACGAGCAGTACTTC; CDR3aa: CASNQRGSWGDEQYF
j_gene: TRBJ1-3; v_gene: TRBV4-3; abundance: NA; d_gene: NA; CDR3nt: TGCGCCAGCAGCCAAGGAGGGAACTCTGGAAACACCATATATTTT; CDR3aa: CASSQGGNSGNTIYF
j_gene: TRBJ1-1; v_gene: TRBV7-2; abundance: NA; d_gene: NA; CDR3nt: TGTGCCAGCAGCTCCCAGGGAGGGCACACTGAAGCTTTCTTT; CDR3aa: CASSSQGGHTEAFF
j_gene: TRBJ1-3; v_gene: TRBV19; abundance: NA; d_gene: TRBD1; CDR3nt: TGTGCCAGTAGTACCGGACAGGGGTACGGCGGTTCTGGAAACACCATATATTTT; CDR3aa: CASSTGQGYGGSGNTIYF
j_gene: TRBJ2-3; v_gene: TRBV25-1; abundance: NA; d_gene: NA; CDR3nt: TGTGCCAGCAGTGAATACAGGTTGGAAACAGATACGCAGTATTTT; CDR3aa: CASSEYRLETDTQYF
j_gene: TRBJ2-2; v_gene: TRBV5-4; abundance: once; d_gene: NA; CDR3nt: TGTGCCAGCAATCCGGGACTCATCGCGAACACCGGGGAGCTGTTTTTT; CDR3aa: CASNPGLIANTGELFF
j_gene: TRBJ1-1; v_gene: TRBV5-4; abundance: NA; d_gene: TRBD1; CDR3nt: TGTGCCAGCAGACGGGACAGGTCCTTGGGGGTGAACACTGAAGCTTTCTTT; CDR3aa: CASRRDRSLGVNTEAFF
j_gene: TRBJ2-2; v_gene: TRBV10-1; abundance: NA; d_gene: TRBD2; CDR3nt: TGCGCCAGCAGTGAAGCGGGAGAAGGTTCCGGGGAGCTGTTTTTT; CDR3aa: CASSEAGEGSGELFF
j_gene: TRBJ1-2; v_gene: TRBV12-3/TRBV12-4; abundance: NA; d_gene: TRBD1; CDR3nt: TGTGCCAGCAGTCGGGACAGTGATGGCTACACCTTC; CDR3aa: CASSRDSDGYTF
j_gene: TRBJ2-7; v_gene: TRBV6-5; abundance: NA; d_gene: NA; CDR3nt: TGTGCCAGCACCCACCCTGCTGGCTCCTACGAGCAGTACTTC; CDR3aa: CASTHPAGSYEQYF
j_gene: TRBJ2-1; v_gene: TRBV10-3; abundance: few; d_gene: TRBD1; CDR3nt: TGTGCCATCAGTGAAACTCGACTTGACAGGGCCAGATACAATGAGCAGTTCTTC; CDR3aa: CAISETRLDRARYNEQFF
j_gene: TRBJ2-1; v_gene: TRBV7-9; abundance: NA; d_gene: NA; CDR3nt: TGTGCCAGCAGCTTAGCGGGGGTGGGCTACCAGATCTACAATGAGCAGTTCTTC; CDR3aa: CASSLAGVGYQIYNEQFF
j_gene: TRBJ1-4; v_gene: TRBV19; abundance: NA; d_gene: NA; CDR3nt: TGTGCCAGTACCAAAGGGGCAACAGGTAGTGAAAAACTGTTTTTT; CDR3aa: CASTKGATGSEKLFF
j_gene: TRBJ1-2; v_gene: TRBV15; abundance: NA; d_gene: NA; CDR3nt: TGTGCCACCAGCAGAGCGGGGGGGGCCGGCTACACCTTC; CDR3aa: CATSRAGGAGYTF
j_gene: TRBJ1-3; v_gene: TRBV19; abundance: NA; d_gene: NA; CDR3nt: TGTGCCAGTAGTACCGGGTCCTTACATTACTCTGGAAACACCATATATTTT; CDR3aa: CASSTGSLHYSGNTIYF
j_gene: TRBJ1-5; v_gene: TRBV18; abundance: once; d_gene: NA; CDR3nt: TGTGCCAGCTCACCGGACGGCACGGGACAGCCCCAGCATTTT; CDR3aa: CASSPDGTGQPQHF
j_gene: TRBJ1-2; v_gene: TRBV28; abundance: NA; d_gene: NA; CDR3nt: TGTGCCAGCAGTCCCGGGGACTCCCCTGGCTATGGCTACACCTTC; CDR3aa: CASSPGDSPGYGYTF
j_gene: TRBJ2-7; v_gene: TRBV30; abundance: NA; d_gene: TRBD1; CDR3nt: TGTGCCTGGAGTCGGGACAGCTACGAGCAGTACTTC; CDR3aa: CAWSRDSYEQYF
j_gene: TRBJ2-5; v_gene: TRBV18; abundance: NA; d_gene: NA; CDR3nt: TGTGCCAGCTCCCTAACCCAAGAGACCCAGTACTTC; CDR3aa: CASSLTQETQYF
j_gene: TRBJ1-5; v_gene: TRBV6-5; abundance: NA; d_gene: NA; CDR3nt: TGTGCCAGCAGTCCACTCGAACATAATCAGCCCCAGCATTTT; CDR3aa: CASSPLEHNQPQHF
j_gene: TRBJ2-7; v_gene: TRBV14; abundance: once; d_gene: NA; CDR3nt: TGTGCCAGCAGCCCTCGACAGACCTCCTACGAGCAGTACTTC; CDR3aa: CASSPRQTSYEQYF
j_gene: TRBJ1-1; v_gene: TRBV3-1/TRBV3-2; abundance: NA; d_gene: NA; CDR3nt: TGTGCCAGCAGCCAACTTAAGAACACTGAAGCTTTCTTT; CDR3aa: CASSQLKNTEAFF
j_gene: TRBJ1-1; v_gene: TRBV7-3; abundance: NA; d_gene: NA; CDR3nt: TGTGCCAGCAGCTTAACTCATAAGACCACTGAAGCTTTCTTT; CDR3aa: CASSLTHKTTEAFF
j_gene: TRBJ2-2; v_gene: TRBV3-1/TRBV3-2; abundance: NA; d_gene: NA; CDR3nt: TGTGCCAGCAGGGTGGCGACCGGGGAGCTGTTTTTT; CDR3aa: CASRVATGELFF
j_gene: TRBJ2-7; v_gene: TRBV2; abundance: NA; d_gene: NA; CDR3nt: TGTGCCAGCAGTGGAGGCTTTGGGGGTTCCTACGAGCAGTACTTC; CDR3aa: CASSGGFGGSYEQYF
j_gene: TRBJ1-4; v_gene: TRBV6-6; abundance: NA; d_gene: TRBD1; CDR3nt: TGTGCCAGCGTAGGACAGGGGTGGGAAAAACTGTTTTTT; CDR3aa: CASVGQGWEKLFF
j_gene: TRBJ2-1; v_gene: TRBV3-1/TRBV3-2; abundance: NA; d_gene: NA; CDR3nt: TGTGCCAGCAGCGCCGTCCCCCCCGAGCAGTTCTTC; CDR3aa: CASSAVPPEQFF
j_gene: TRBJ1-1; v_gene: TRBV18; abundance: NA; d_gene: NA; CDR3nt: TGTGCCAGCTCACCATCAAACGGGAACACTGAAGCTTTCTTT; CDR3aa: CASSPSNGNTEAFF
j_gene: TRBJ1-6; v_gene: TRBV5-1; abundance: NA; d_gene: NA; CDR3nt: TGCGCCAGCAGCTTGGAGGCACAGGATCGCCGGGGATCACCCCTCCACTTT; CDR3aa: CASSLEAQDRRGSPLHF
j_gene: TRBJ1-1; v_gene: TRBV6-5; abundance: once; d_gene: NA; CDR3nt: TGTGCCAGCATAACAACAGCTGGGACCTCTGAAGCTTTCTTT; CDR3aa: CASITTAGTSEAFF
j_gene: TRBJ2-7; v_gene: TRBV5-6; abundance: NA; d_gene: NA; CDR3nt: TGTGCCAGCAGCTTAATAGGCCTAGCGACCTACGAGCAGTACTTC; CDR3aa: CASSLIGLATYEQYF
j_gene: TRBJ1-3; v_gene: TRBV30; abundance: NA; d_gene: NA; CDR3nt: TGTGCCTGGAGTGTACAGGCAGGACCATCAAACACCATATATTTT; CDR3aa: CAWSVQAGPSNTIYF
j_gene: TRBJ2-1; v_gene: TRBV7-2; abundance: NA; d_gene: NA; CDR3nt: TGTGCCAGCAGCTTTAAGCGGACCTACAATGAGCAGTTCTTC; CDR3aa: CASSFKRTYNEQFF
j_gene: TRBJ2-5; v_gene: TRBV29-1; abundance: NA; d_gene: NA; CDR3nt: TGCAGCTTCAGGTTCCAAGAGACCCAGTACTTC; CDR3aa: CSFRFQETQYF
j_gene: TRBJ2-1; v_gene: TRBV4-3; abundance: NA; d_gene: NA; CDR3nt: TGCGCCAGCAGCCAAGAAGTTCGCACCCGCGTAGACAATGAGCAGTTCTTC; CDR3aa: CASSQEVRTRVDNEQFF
j_gene: TRBJ2-1; v_gene: TRBV20-1; abundance: NA; d_gene: NA; CDR3nt: TGCAGTGGGGACGGATACAATGAGCAGTTCTTC; CDR3aa: CSGDGYNEQFF
j_gene: TRBJ1-1; v_gene: TRBV12-5; abundance: NA; d_gene: TRBD1; CDR3nt: TGTGCTAGTGGTCGTCACAGGGGTGAAGCTTTCTTT; CDR3aa: CASGRHRGEAFF
j_gene: TRBJ2-3; v_gene: TRBV27; abundance: NA; d_gene: NA; CDR3nt: TGTGCCAGCGGGACTCGAAGCACAGATACGCAGTATTTT; CDR3aa: CASGTRSTDTQYF
j_gene: TRBJ2-7; v_gene: TRBV5-1; abundance: NA; d_gene: NA; CDR3nt: TGCGCCAGTAGCCGGACGACAGCAGGCGAGCAGTACTTC; CDR3aa: CASSRTTAGEQYF
j_gene: TRBJ2-4; v_gene: TRBV6-5; abundance: NA; d_gene: NA; CDR3nt: TGTGCCAGCAGTTACTCACAGGGTGTAGCCAAAAACATTCAGTACTTC; CDR3aa: CASSYSQGVAKNIQYF
j_gene: TRBJ1-1; v_gene: TRBV19; abundance: once; d_gene: NA; CDR3nt: TGTGCCAGTAGAGAGGGGAACTCTGAAGCTTTCTTT; CDR3aa: CASREGNSEAFF
j_gene: TRBJ1-2; v_gene: TRBV19; abundance: NA; d_gene: TRBD1; CDR3nt: TGTGCCAGTAGTTACCAGGACAGGATTCGAGGTGGCTACACCTTC; CDR3aa: CASSYQDRIRGGYTF
j_gene: TRBJ1-1; v_gene: TRBV7-9; abundance: NA; d_gene: NA; CDR3nt: TGTGCCAGCAGCTTAGTTGAGGGGGTGGGCACTGAAGCTTTCTTT; CDR3aa: CASSLVEGVGTEAFF
j_gene: TRBJ1-1; v_gene: TRBV2; abundance: NA; d_gene: NA; CDR3nt: TGTGCCAGCAGTTCGAAGACAGAGAACACTGAAGCTTTCTTT; CDR3aa: CASSSKTENTEAFF
j_gene: TRBJ2-1; v_gene: TRBV9; abundance: NA; d_gene: TRBD2; CDR3nt: TGTGCCAGCAGCGCTCCGAGGATGACTAGCGACCACAATGAGCAGTTCTTC; CDR3aa: CASSAPRMTSDHNEQFF
j_gene: TRBJ2-5; v_gene: TRBV19; abundance: NA; d_gene: TRBD1; CDR3nt: TGTGCCAGTACCCCCGGGGACAGGGGGCCCCTAGAGACCCAGTACTTC; CDR3aa: CASTPGDRGPLETQYF
j_gene: TRBJ1-2; v_gene: TRBV29-1; abundance: NA; d_gene: NA; CDR3nt: TGCAGCGTTGAAGTAACGGGGTGGAATAATGGCTACACCTTC; CDR3aa: CSVEVTGWNNGYTF
j_gene: TRBJ1-5; v_gene: TRBV19; abundance: NA; d_gene: NA; CDR3nt: TGTGCCACCCAACAGGAATATAGCAATCAGCCCCAGCATTTT; CDR3aa: CATQQEYSNQPQHF
j_gene: TRBJ2-2; v_gene: TRBV7-9; abundance: NA; d_gene: TRBD2; CDR3nt: TGTGCCAGCAGCCCGGGACTAGCGGGAGGGAACACCGGGGAGCTGTTTTTT; CDR3aa: CASSPGLAGGNTGELFF